There are many counts of the clone carrying this T cell receptor (beta chain). This sample is part of a study of human T cells and chemical hapten exposure. Study in general: Patch tests applied 0.01% DPC to the upper back and were scored after 6 days.

Time point in this sample: patch test 1, 2 weeks after DPC sensitization. Stated treatment: therapeutic diphenylcyclopropenone sensitization with weekly scalp DPC. TCRdb itself ran the RACE reads through MiXCR, one entry per CDR3 protein. The data show about 340,000 distinct CDR3 sequences, about 7% seen once. The germline V and J ends were trimmed by 5 bases and 5 bases, with 15 bases remaining between them. The germline V gene has CDR1 SGHVS and CDR2 FNYEAQ. This CDR3 is built from 15 residues. The sequence was collected from a woman aged 18-29 years with alopecia areata. Some clones in this sample may be carry-over from other donors' samples. This sample comprised whole blood, obtained in connection with sensitization to the hapten diphenylcyclopropenone (DPC). The chain links TRBV7-6 to TRBJ2-2, with D tentatively TRBD1 or TRBD2 (5 bases each). DNA of the CDR3: TGTGCCAGCAGCGGCAGGGACGGTGGGACCGGGGAGCTGTTTTTT. Translation: CASSGRDGGTGELFF.